This T cell receptor beta chain was observed in a study of identical twins. Using its own MiXCR run on the 5' RACE reads, TCRdb lists one record per CDR3 protein. The table shows about 890,000 distinct CDR3 sequences, with 9% to 15% occurring only once. Study-wide points: The conclusions drew on cross-sectional statistical analysis instead of tracking the same donors. Where out-of-frame alpha sequences were twin-shared, they showed excess low generation probability.

With no exceptions, donors were healthy Caucasians. About this clonotype: The target antigen is unknown.

Trimming removed 0 bases from V and 8 bases from J, with 16 bases in between. Germline CDR1 reads LGHDT; CDR2 reads YNNKEL (reference sequence). CDR3 size: 15 residues. The same sample was also used in a study of yellow fever vaccine responses in identical twins. That report notes: Reportedly, twins showed a vaccine T cell response that looked partly convergent and partly personalized.

The specimen sequenced was PBMCs. The clonotype comes from a woman under 30 in good health. J is TRBJ1-2 and V is TRBV3-1; D possibly corresponds to TRBD1 (5 bases). The chain's CDR3 is CASSQDSGGAGGYTF. In nucleotides, the CDR3 is TGTGCCAGCAGCCAAGATAGTGGAGGGGCGGGCGGCTACACCTTC.